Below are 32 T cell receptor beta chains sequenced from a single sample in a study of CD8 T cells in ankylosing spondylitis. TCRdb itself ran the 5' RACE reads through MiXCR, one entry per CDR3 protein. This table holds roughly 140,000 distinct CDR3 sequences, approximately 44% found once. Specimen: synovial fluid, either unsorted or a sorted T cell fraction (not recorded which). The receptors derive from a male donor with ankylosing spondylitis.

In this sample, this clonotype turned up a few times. CDR3 sequence reads: CASSLAEPLAGRTDTQYF. The CDR3 DNA sequence: TGTGCCAGCAGCTTAGCCGAGCCTTTAGCGGGGAGGACAGATACGCAGTATTTT. The chain carries TRBV11-1 and TRBJ2-3; TRBD2 aligns across 8 bases. The V and J ends lost 0 bases and 3 bases, in that order; junction bases with no gene match: 11. In germline, CDR1 is SGHAT, CDR2 FQDESV (reference sequence). This CDR3 has 18 residues.

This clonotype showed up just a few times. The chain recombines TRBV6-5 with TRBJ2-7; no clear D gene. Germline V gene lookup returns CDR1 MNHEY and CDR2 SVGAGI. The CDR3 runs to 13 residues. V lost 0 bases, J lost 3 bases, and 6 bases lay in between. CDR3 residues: CASSYSGSYEQYF. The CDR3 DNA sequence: TGTGCCAGCAGTTACTCAGGCAGCTACGAGCAGTACTTC.

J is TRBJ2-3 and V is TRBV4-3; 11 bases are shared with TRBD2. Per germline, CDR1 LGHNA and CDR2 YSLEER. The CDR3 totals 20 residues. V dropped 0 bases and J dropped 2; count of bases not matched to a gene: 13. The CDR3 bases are TGCGCCAGCAGCCAAGAATGGACTAGCGGGCAATACGGACCCACAGATACGCAGTATTTT. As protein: CASSQEWTSGQYGPTDTQYF.

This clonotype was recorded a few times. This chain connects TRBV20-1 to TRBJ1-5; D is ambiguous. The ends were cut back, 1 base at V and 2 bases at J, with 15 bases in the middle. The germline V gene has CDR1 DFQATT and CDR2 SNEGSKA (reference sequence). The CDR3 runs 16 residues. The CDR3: CSARVPPGRRNQPQHF. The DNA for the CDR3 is TGCAGTGCTAGAGTCCCCCCGGGGAGGCGCAATCAGCCCCAGCATTTT.

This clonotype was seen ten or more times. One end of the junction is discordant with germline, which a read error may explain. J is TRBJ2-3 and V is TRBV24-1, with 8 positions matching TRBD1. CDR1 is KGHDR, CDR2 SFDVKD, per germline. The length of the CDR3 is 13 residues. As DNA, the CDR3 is TGTGCAACCAGAGCAGGGGGCATCGATACGCAGTATTTT. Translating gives CATRAGGIDTQYF.

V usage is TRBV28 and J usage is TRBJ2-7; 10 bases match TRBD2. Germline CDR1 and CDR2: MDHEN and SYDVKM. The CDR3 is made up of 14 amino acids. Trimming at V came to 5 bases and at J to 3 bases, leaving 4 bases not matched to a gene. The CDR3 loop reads CASSILAGHYEQYF. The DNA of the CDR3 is TGTGCCAGCAGTATACTAGCGGGACACTACGAGCAGTACTTC.

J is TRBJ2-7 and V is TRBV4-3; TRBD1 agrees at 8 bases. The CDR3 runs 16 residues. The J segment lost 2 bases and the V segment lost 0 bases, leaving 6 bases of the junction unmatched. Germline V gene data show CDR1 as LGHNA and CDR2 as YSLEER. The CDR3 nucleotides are TGCGCCAGCAGCCAAGAGCGGGACAGGTCGACCTACGAGCAGTACTTC. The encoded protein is CASSQERDRSTYEQYF.

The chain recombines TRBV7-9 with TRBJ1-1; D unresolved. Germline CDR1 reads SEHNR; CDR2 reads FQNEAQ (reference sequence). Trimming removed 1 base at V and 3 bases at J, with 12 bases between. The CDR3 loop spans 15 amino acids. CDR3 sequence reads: CASSLEVLADTEAFF. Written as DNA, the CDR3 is TGTGCCAGCAGCTTAGAGGTCCTTGCGGACACTGAAGCTTTCTTT. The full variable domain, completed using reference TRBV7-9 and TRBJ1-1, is DTGVSQNPRHKITKRGQNVTFRCDPISEHNRLYWYRQTLGQGPEFLTYFQNEAQLEKSRLLSDRFSAERPKGSFSTLEIQRTEQGDSAMYLCASSLEVLADTEAFFGQGTRLTVV.

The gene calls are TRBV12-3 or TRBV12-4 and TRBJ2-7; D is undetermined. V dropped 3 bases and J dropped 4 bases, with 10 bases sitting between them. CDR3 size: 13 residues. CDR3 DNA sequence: TGTGCCAGCAGTTTGTCGGCGGATTACGAGCAGTACTTC. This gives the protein CASSLSADYEQYF.

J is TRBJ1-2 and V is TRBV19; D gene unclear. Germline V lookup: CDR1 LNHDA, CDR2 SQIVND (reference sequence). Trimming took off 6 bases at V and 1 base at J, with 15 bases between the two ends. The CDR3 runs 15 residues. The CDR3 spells CASRRAVTSNYGYTF. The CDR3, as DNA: TGTGCCAGTAGGAGGGCGGTAACGAGTAACTATGGCTACACCTTC. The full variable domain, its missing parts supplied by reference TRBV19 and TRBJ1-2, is DGGITQSPKYLFRKEGQNVTLSCEQNLNHDAMYWYRQDPGQGLRLIYYSQIVNDFQKGDIAEGYSVSREKKESFPLTVTSAQKNPTAFYLCASRRAVTSNYGYTFGSGTRLTVV.

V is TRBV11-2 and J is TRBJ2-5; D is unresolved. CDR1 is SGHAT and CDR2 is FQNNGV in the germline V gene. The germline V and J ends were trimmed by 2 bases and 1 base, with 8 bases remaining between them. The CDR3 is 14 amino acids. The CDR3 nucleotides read TGTGCCAGCAGCTTATCCCAGGTCCAAGAGACCCAGTACTTC. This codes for CASSLSQVQETQYF.

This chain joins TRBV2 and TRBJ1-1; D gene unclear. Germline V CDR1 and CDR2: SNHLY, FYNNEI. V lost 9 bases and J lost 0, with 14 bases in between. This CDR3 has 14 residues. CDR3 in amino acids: CASKRHYMNTEAFF. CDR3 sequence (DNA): TGTGCCAGTAAACGACACTACATGAACACTGAAGCTTTCTTT.

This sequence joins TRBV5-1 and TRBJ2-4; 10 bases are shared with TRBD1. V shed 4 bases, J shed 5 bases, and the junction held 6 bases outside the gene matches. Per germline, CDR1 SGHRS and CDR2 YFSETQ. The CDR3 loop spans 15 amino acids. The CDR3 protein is CASSPDRGPENIQYF. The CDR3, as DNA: TGCGCCAGCAGCCCAGACAGGGGGCCCGAAAACATTCAGTACTTC. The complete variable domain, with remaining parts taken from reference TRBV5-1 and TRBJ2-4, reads KAGVTQTPRYLIKTRGQQVTLSCSPISGHRSVSWYQQTPGQGLQFLFEYFSETQRNKGNFPGRFSGRQFSNSRSEMNVSTLELGDSALYLCASSPDRGPENIQYFGAGTRLSVL.

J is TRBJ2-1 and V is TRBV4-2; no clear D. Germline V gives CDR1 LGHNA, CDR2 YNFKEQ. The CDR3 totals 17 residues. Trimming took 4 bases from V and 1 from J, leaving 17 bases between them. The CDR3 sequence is CASSRSSTLESYNEQFF. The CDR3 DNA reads TGTGCCAGCAGCCGTTCCTCGACCCTGGAGTCCTACAATGAGCAGTTCTTC.

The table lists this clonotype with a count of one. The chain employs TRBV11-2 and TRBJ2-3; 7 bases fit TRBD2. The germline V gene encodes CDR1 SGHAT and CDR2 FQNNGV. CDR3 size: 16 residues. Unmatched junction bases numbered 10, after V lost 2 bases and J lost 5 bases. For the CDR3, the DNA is TGTGCCAGCAGCTTACGTGGGAGGGCCGGAGGAGATACGCAGTATTTT. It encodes CASSLRGRAGGDTQYF.

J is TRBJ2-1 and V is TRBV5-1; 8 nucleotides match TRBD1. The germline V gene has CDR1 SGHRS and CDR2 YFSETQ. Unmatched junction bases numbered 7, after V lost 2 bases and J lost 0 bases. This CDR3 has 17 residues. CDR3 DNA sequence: TGCGCCAGCAGCTTATTCGGGACAGGACCCTCCTACAATGAGCAGTTCTTC. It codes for CASSLFGTGPSYNEQFF.

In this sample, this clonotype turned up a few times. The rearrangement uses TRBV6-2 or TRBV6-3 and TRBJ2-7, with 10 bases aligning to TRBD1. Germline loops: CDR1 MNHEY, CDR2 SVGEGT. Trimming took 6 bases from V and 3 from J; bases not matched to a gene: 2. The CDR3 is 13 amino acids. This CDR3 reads CASSWDRGYEQYF. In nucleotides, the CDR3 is TGTGCCAGCAGCTGGGACAGGGGCTACGAGCAGTACTTC.

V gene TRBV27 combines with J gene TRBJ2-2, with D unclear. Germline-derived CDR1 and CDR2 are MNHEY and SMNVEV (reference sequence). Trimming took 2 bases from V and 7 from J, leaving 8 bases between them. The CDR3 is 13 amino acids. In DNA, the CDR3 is TGTGCCAGCAGTTTAGCCTTGGGCGGGGAGCTGTTTTTT. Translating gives CASSLALGGELFF.

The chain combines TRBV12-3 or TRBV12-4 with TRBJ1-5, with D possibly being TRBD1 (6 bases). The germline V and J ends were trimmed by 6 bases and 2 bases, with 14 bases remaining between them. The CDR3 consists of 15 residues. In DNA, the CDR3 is TGTGCCAGCAGGTTACAGGGACATGGCAATCAGCCCCAGCATTTT. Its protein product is CASRLQGHGNQPQHF.

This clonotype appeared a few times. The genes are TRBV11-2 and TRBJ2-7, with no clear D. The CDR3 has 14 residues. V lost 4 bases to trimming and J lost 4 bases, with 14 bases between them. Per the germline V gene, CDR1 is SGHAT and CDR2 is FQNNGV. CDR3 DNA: TGTGCCAGCAGCTCCCTCCGTGTGGGTTACGAGCAGTACTTC. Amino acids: CASSSLRVGYEQYF.

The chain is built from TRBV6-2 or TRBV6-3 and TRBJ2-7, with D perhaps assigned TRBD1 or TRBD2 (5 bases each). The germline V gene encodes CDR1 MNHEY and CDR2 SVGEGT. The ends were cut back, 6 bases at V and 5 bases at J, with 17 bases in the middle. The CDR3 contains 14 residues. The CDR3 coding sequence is TGTGCCAGCAGCTTGAAGGGACCACCAGACGAGCAGTACTTC. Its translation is CASSLKGPPDEQYF.

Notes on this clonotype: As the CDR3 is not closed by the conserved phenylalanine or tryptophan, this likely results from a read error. The CDR3 spells CASTMAGRSYEQYY. The CDR3 DNA sequence: TGTGCCAGCACGATGGCGGGACGATCCTACGAGCAGTACTAC. The chain carries TRBV2 and TRBJ2-7; perhaps TRBD2 as D (6 bases). The germline gives CDR1 SNHLY, CDR2 FYNNEI. This CDR3 spans 14 amino acids. Trimming cost V 7 bases and J 1 base, with 14 bases left between them.

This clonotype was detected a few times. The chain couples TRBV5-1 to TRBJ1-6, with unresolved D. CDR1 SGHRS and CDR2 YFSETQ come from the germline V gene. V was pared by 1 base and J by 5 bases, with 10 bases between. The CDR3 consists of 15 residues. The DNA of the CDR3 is TGCGCCAGCAGCTTGTGGCCGGAAGATAATTCACCCCTCCACTTT. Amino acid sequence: CASSLWPEDNSPLHF.

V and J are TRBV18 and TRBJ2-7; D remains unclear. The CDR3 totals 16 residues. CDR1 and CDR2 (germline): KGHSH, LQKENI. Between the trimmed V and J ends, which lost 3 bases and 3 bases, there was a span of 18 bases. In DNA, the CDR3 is TGTGCCAGCTCACCCAGCCGGGCCCAGCGTTTCTACGAGCAGTACTTC. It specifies CASSPSRAQRFYEQYF.

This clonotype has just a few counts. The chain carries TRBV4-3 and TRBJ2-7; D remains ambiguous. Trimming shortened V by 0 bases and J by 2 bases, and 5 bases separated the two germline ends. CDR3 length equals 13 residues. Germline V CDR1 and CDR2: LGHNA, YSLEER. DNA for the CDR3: TGCGCCAGCAGCCAAGATTTGGCCTACGAGCAGTACTTC. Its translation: CASSQDLAYEQYF.

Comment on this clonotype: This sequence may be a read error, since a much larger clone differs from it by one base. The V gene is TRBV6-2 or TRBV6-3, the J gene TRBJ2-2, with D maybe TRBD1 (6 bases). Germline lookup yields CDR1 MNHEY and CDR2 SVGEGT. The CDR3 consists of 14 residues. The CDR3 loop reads CASSSGQHTRELFF. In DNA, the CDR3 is TGTGCCAGCAGTTCCGGACAGCACACCCGGGAGCTGTTTTTT.

CDR3 DNA sequence: TGTGCCAGCAGCGTATGTGACAGGCACAATGAGCAGTTCTTC. Translating it yields CASSVCDRHNEQFF. This rearrangement joins TRBV9 to TRBJ2-1; a weak D match, TRBD1 (6 bases). CDR3 length equals 14 residues. Germline lookup yields CDR1 SGDLS and CDR2 YYNGEE. Trimming removed 1 base at V and 5 bases at J, with 10 bases between.

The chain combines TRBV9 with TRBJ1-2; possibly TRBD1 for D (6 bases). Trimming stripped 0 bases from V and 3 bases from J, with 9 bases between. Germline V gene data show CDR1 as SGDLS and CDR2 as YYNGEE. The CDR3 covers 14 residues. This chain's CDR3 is CASSVEPGDYGYTF. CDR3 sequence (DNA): TGTGCCAGCAGCGTAGAGCCAGGGGACTATGGCTACACCTTC.

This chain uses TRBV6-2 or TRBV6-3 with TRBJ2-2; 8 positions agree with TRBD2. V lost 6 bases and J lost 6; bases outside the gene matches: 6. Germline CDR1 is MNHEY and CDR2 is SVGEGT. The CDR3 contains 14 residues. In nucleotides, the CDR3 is TGTGCCAGCAGCTACGCGGGGGGCGCCGGGGAGCTGTTTTTT. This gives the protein CASSYAGGAGELFF.

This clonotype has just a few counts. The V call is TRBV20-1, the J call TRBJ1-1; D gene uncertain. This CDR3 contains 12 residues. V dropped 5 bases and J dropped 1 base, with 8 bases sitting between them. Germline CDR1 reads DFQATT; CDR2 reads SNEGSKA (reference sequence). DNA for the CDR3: TGCAGTGCTTGGACGGGGAACACTGAAGCTTTCTTT. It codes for CSAWTGNTEAFF.

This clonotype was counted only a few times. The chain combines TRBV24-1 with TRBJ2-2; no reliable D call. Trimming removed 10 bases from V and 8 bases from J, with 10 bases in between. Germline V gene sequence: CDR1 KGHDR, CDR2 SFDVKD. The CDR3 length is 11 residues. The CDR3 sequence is CATSAEGELFF. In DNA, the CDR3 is TGTGCCACGAGCGCCGAAGGGGAGCTGTTTTTT.

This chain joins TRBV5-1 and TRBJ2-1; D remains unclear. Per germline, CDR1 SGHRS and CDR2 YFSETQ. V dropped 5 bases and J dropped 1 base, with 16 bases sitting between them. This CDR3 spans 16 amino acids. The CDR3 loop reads CASRFAGPRSYNEQFF. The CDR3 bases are TGCGCCAGCAGATTTGCCGGGCCACGGTCCTACAATGAGCAGTTCTTC.